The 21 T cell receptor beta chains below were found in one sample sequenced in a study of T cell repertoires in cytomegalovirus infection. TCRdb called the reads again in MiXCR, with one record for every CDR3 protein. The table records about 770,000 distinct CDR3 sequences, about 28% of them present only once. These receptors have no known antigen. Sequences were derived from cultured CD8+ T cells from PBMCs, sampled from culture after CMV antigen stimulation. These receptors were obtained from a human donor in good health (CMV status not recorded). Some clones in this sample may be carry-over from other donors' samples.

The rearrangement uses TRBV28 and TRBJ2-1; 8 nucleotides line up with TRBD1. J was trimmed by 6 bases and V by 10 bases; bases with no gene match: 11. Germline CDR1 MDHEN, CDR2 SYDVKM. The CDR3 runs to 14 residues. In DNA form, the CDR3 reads TGTGCCACCTCGGACAGGGTTTGGGCCAATGAGCAGTTCTTC. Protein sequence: CATSDRVWANEQFF. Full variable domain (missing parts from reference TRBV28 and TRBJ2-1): DVKVTQSSRYLVKRTGEKVFLECVQDMDHENMFWYRQDPGLGLRLIYFSYDVKMKEKGDIPEGYSVSREKKERFSLILESASTNQTSMYLCATSDRVWANEQFFGPGTRLTVL.

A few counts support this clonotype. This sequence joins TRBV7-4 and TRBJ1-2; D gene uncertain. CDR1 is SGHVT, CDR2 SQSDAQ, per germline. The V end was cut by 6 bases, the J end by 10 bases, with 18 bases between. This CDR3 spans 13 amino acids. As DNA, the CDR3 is TGTGCCAGCAGTTTCGTCGCTACGGAATACTACACCTTC. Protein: CASSFVATEYYTF.

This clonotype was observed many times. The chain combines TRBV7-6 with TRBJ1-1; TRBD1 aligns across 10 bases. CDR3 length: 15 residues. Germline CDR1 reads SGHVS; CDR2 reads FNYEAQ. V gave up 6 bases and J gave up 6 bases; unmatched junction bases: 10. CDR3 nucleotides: TGTGCCAGCAGTTCCGGGACAGGGGCTGGAGCTGAAGCTTTCTTT. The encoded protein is CASSSGTGAGAEAFF.

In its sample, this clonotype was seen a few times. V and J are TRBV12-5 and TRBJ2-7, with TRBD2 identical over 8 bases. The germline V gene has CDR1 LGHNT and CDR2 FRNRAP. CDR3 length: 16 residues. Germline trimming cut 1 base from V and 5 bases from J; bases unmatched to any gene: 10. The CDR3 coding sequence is TGTGCTAGTGGTTTGGCAACGGGGGGGCTCGGGGACGAGCAGTACTTC. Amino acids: CASGLATGGLGDEQYF.

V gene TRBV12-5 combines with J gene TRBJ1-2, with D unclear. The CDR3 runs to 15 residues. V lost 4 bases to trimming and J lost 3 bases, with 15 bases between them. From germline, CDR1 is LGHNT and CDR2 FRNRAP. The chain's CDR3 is CASGSDTRRHYGYTF. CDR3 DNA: TGTGCTAGTGGTTCCGATACTCGACGGCACTATGGCTACACCTTC. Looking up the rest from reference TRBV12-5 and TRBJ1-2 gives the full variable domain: DARVTQTPRHKVTEMGQEVTMRCQPILGHNTVFWYRQTMMQGLELLAYFRNRAPLDDSGMPKDRFSAEMPDATLATLKIQPSEPRDSAVYFCASGSDTRRHYGYTFGSGTRLTVV.

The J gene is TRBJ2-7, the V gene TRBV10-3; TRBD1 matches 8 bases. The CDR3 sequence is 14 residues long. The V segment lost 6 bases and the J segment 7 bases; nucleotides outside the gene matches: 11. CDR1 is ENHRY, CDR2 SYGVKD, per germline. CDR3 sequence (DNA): TGTGCCATCAGCGGGGACAGGAGACCTACGGAGCAGTACTTC. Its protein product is CAISGDRRPTEQYF.

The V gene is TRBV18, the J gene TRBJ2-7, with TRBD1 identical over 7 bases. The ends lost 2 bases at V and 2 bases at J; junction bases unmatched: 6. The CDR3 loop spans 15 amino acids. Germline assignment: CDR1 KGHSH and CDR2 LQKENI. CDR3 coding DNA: TGTGCCAGCTCACCAGGCACAGGGGTTACCTACGAGCAGTACTTC. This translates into CASSPGTGVTYEQYF.

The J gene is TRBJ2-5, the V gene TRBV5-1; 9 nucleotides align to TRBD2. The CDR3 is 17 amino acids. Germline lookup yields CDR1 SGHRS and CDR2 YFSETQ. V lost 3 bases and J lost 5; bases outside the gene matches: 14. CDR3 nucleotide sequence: TGCGCCAGCAGCTCTCCCCCTAGCGGGGTGGCCAGTGAGACCCAGTACTTC. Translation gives CASSSPPSGVASETQYF.

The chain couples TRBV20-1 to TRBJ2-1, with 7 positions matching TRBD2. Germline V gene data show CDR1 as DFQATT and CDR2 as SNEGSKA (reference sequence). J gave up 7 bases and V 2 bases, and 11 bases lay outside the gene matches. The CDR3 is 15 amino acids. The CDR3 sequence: CSARPSRTRWNEQFF. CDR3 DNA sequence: TGCAGTGCTAGACCCTCGAGGACTAGGTGGAATGAGCAGTTCTTC.

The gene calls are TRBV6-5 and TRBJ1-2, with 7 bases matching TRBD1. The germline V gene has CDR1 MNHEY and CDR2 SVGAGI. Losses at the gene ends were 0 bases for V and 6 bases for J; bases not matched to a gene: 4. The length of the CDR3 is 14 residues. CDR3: CASSYSTGIDGYTF. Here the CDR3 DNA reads TGTGCCAGCAGTTACTCGACAGGGATCGATGGCTACACCTTC.

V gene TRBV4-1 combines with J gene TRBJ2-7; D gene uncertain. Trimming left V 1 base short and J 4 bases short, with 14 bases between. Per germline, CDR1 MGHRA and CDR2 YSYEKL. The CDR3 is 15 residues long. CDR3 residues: CASSQGTVRGYEQYF. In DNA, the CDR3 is TGCGCCAGCAGCCAAGGGACGGTGCGCGGATACGAGCAGTACTTC.

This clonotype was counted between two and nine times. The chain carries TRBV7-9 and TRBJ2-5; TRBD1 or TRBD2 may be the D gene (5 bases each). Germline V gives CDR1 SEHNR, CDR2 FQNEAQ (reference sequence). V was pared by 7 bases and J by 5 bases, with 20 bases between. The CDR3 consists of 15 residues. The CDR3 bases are TGTGCCAGCACATTCGTTGGTGAGGGGTTGGAGACCCAGTACTTC. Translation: CASTFVGEGLETQYF.

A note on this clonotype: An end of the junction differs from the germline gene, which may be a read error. The chain's CDR3 is CVSTLGGGGTDTQYF. For the CDR3, the DNA is TGTGTCAGCACCCTGGGGGGCGGGGGCACAGATACGCAGTATTTT. This rearrangement joins TRBV7-4 to TRBJ2-3; D possibly uses TRBD1 or TRBD2 (6 bases each). CDR3 length: 15 residues. CDR1 is SGHVT, CDR2 SQSDAQ, per germline.

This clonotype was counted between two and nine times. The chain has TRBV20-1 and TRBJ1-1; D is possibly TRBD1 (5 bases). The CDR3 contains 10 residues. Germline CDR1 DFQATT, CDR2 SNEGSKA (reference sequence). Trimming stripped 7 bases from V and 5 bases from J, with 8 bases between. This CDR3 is CSVPGTEAFF. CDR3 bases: TGCAGTGTTCCAGGGACTGAAGCTTTCTTT.

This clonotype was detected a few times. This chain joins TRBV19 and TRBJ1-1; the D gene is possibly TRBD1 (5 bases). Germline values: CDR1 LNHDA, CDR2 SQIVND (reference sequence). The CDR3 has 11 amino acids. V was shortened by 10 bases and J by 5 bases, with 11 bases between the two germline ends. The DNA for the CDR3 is TGTGCCACTCACGGGGGGACTGAAGCTTTCTTT. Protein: CATHGGTEAFF.

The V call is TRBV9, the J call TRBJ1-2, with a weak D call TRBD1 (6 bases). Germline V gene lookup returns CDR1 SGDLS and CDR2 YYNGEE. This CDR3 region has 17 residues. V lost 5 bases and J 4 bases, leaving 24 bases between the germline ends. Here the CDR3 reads CASSSPTGQRAVYGYTF. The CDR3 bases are TGTGCCAGCAGTTCACCCACCGGACAGAGGGCCGTCTATGGCTACACCTTC.

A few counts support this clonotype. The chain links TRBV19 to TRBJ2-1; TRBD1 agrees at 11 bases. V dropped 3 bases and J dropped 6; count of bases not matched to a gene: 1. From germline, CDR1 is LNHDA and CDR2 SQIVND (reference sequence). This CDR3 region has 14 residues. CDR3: CASSIGTGGNEQFF. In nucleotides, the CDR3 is TGTGCCAGTAGTATTGGGACAGGGGGCAATGAGCAGTTCTTC.

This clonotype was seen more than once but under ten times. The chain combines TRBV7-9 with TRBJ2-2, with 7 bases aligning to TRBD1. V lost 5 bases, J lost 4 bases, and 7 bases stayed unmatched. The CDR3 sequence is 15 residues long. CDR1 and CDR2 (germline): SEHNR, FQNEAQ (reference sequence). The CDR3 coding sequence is TGTGCCAGCAGCCCGTCAGGGGGAACCACCGGGGAGCTGTTTTTT. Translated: CASSPSGGTTGELFF. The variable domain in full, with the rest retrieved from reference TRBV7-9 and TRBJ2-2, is DTGVSQNPRHKITKRGQNVTFRCDPISEHNRLYWYRQTLGQGPEFLTYFQNEAQLEKSRLLSDRFSAERPKGSFSTLEIQRTEQGDSAMYLCASSPSGGTTGELFFGEGSRLTVL.

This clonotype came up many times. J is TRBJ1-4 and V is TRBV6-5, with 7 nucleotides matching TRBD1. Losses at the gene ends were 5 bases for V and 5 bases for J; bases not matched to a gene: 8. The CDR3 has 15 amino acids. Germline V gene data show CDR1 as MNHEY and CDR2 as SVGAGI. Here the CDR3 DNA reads TGTGCCAGCAGTAGCCTCGGGACAGCAAATGAAAAACTGTTTTTT. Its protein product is CASSSLGTANEKLFF.

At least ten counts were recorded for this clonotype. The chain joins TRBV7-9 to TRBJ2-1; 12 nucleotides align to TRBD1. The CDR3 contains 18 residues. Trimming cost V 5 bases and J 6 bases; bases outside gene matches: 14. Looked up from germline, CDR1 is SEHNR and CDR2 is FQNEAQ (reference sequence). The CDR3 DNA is TGTGCCAGCAGCCTCGGGACAGGGGGCACCGAGATGATCAATGAGCAGTTCTTC. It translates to CASSLGTGGTEMINEQFF.

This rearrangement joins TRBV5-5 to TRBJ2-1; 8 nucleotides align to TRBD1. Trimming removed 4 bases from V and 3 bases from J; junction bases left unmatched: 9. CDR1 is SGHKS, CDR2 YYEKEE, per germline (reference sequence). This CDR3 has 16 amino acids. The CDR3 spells CASSLDRGQVYNEQFF. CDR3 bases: TGTGCCAGCAGCCTCGACAGGGGTCAAGTCTACAATGAGCAGTTCTTC.